The 29 T cell receptor beta chains in this list originate from one sample, sequenced in a study of shared clonotypes between healthy human individuals. Produced via immunoSEQ multiplex PCR; TCRdb's table is partial and in-frame only. The repertoire holds about 1.1 million clones, with 70% to 80% as singletons. Sequenced: memory CD4+ T cells from PBMCs. The subset was: CD45RA-negative fraction. Receptors originate from a man younger than 30 in good health. Some clones in this sample may be carry-over from other donors' samples.

The genes are TRBV28 and TRBJ2-2, with D perhaps TRBD1 or TRBD2 (7 bases each). V lost 6 bases and J 6 bases, leaving 17 bases between the germline ends. Germline V gene sequence: CDR1 MDHEN, CDR2 SYDVKM. This CDR3 contains 15 residues. CDR3 loop: CASRDHRGGAGELFF. CDR3 sequence (DNA): TGTGCCAGCAGAGACCACAGGGGAGGGGCCGGGGAGCTGTTTTTT.

The chain links TRBV7-2 to TRBJ2-5; maybe TRBD1 (5 bases). V was cut by 3 bases and J by 5 bases, with 19 bases left in between. Germline V lookup: CDR1 SGHTA, CDR2 FQGNSA. The CDR3 runs 16 residues. As DNA, the CDR3 is TGTGCCAGCAGCTTGCGTCGGTCAGGGCCGACGGAGACCCAGTACTTC. This translates into CASSLRRSGPTETQYF.

As concerns this clone: Within the sample, other DNA sequences also encode this same CDR3. The chain has TRBV30 and TRBJ2-7; D is uncertain. Germline V gene data show CDR1 as GTSNPN and CDR2 as SVGIG (reference sequence). The CDR3 is made up of 11 amino acids. Trimming took off 2 bases at V and 2 bases at J, with 4 bases between the two ends. CDR3 DNA: TGTGCCTGGAGTAGGGCCTACGAGCAGTACTTC. As protein: CAWSRAYEQYF.

This chain uses TRBV28 with TRBJ2-7; 9 bases are a match to TRBD1. Germline CDR1 is MDHEN and CDR2 is SYDVKM. This CDR3 has 15 amino acids. Germline trimming cut 5 bases from V and 1 base from J; bases unmatched to any gene: 6. CDR3 region: CASSIRQGDSYEQYF. In DNA, the CDR3 is TGTGCCAGCAGTATAAGACAGGGGGATTCCTACGAGCAGTACTTC.

Of note for this clone: A far larger clone is one base from this, pointing to a likely read error. The sample holds other DNA sequences that translate to the same CDR3. The chain couples TRBV6-1 to TRBJ1-1, with 10 bases matching TRBD1. This CDR3 is built from 15 residues. Germline V gene data show CDR1 as MNHNS and CDR2 as SASEGT. Unmatched junction bases numbered 1, after V lost 3 bases and J lost 0 bases. The CDR3 is CASSEGQGMNTEAFF. CDR3 bases: TGTGCCAGCAGTGAGGGACAGGGGATGAACACTGAAGCTTTCTTT.

The chain combines TRBV9 with TRBJ2-3, with TRBD2 matching over 7 bases. The trim removed 2 bases at V and 6 bases at J, leaving 12 bases unmatched. The CDR3 length is 16 residues. Germline-derived CDR1 and CDR2 are SGDLS and YYNGEE. For the CDR3, the DNA is TGTGCCAGCAGCGTGGCAGCGGGATCCTTCGTGGATACGCAGTATTTT. Translation: CASSVAAGSFVDTQYF. Drawing the rest from reference TRBV9 and TRBJ2-3, the complete variable domain is DSGVTQTPKHLITATGQRVTLRCSPRSGDLSVYWYQQSLDQGLQFLIQYYNGEERAKGNILERFSAQQFPDLHSELNLSSLELGDSALYFCASSVAAGSFVDTQYFGPGTRLTVL.

This chain links TRBV27 with TRBJ2-2, with 7 positions matching TRBD1. CDR3 length: 18 residues. J gave up 4 bases and V 4 bases, and 15 bases lay outside the gene matches. The germline gives CDR1 MNHEY, CDR2 SMNVEV (reference sequence). The CDR3 sequence is CASSYQDRALRGTGELFF. The CDR3 region has the DNA TGTGCCAGCAGTTATCAAGACAGGGCCCTACGCGGCACCGGGGAGCTGTTTTTT.

V and J are TRBV29-1 and TRBJ2-7; D ambiguous. The CDR3 has 13 amino acids. The germline gives CDR1 SQVTM, CDR2 ANQGSEA. V was pared by 6 bases and J by 8 bases, with 20 bases between. The CDR3 loop reads CSVRTNFGRQQYF. As DNA, the CDR3 is TGCAGCGTACGGACGAATTTTGGTCGGCAGCAGTACTTC.

The gene calls are TRBV28 and TRBJ2-3; possibly TRBD2 for D (6 bases). V lost 6 bases and J 0 bases, leaving 16 bases between the germline ends. The germline CDR1 and CDR2 sequences are MDHEN and SYDVKM. The CDR3 sequence is 16 residues long. The CDR3 protein is CASRRRDFSSTDTQYF. In nucleotides, the CDR3 is TGTGCCAGCAGACGTAGGGACTTCTCTAGCACAGATACGCAGTATTTT. Full variable domain (rest looked up from reference TRBV28 and TRBJ2-3): DVKVTQSSRYLVKRTGEKVFLECVQDMDHENMFWYRQDPGLGLRLIYFSYDVKMKEKGDIPEGYSVSREKKERFSLILESASTNQTSMYLCASRRRDFSSTDTQYFGPGTRLTVL.

The CDR3 reads CASSGDRIGSYEQYF. The CDR3 DNA reads as TGTGCCAGCAGTGGGGACAGGATCGGCTCCTACGAGCAGTACTTC. The V call is TRBV6-1, the J call TRBJ2-7; 8 positions match TRBD1. CDR1 MNHNS and CDR2 SASEGT come from the germline V gene. This CDR3 is 15 amino acids long. The ends lost 4 bases at V and 0 bases at J; junction bases unmatched: 5.

This clone was seen a single time. The J gene is TRBJ1-2, the V gene TRBV28; TRBD1 is a possible D gene (5 bases). This CDR3 spans 15 amino acids. V lost 3 bases to trimming and J lost 4 bases, with 15 bases between them. Germline loops: CDR1 MDHEN, CDR2 SYDVKM. The CDR3: CASSLSAGGIYGYTF. For the CDR3, the DNA is TGTGCCAGCAGTTTGTCCGCGGGGGGTATCTATGGCTACACCTTC.

This chain uses TRBV15 with TRBJ1-2; D remains ambiguous. CDR3 length equals 12 residues. Germline V gene data show CDR1 as LNHNV and CDR2 as YYDKDF (reference sequence). V was clipped by 1 base and J by 6 bases, with 6 bases between them. DNA for the CDR3: TGTGCCACCAGCAGAGGGACGGATGGCTACACCTTC. Its translation is CATSRGTDGYTF.

The gene calls are TRBV5-6 and TRBJ2-1; D unresolved. There are 18 residues in the CDR3. CDR1 is SGHDT and CDR2 is YYEEEE in the germline V gene. V lost 4 bases and J 2 bases, leaving 22 bases between the germline ends. For the CDR3, the DNA is TGTGCCAGCAGCCAGAAAATGCCCCTAGGGTTCCCCTACAATGAGCAGTTCTTC. Residues: CASSQKMPLGFPYNEQFF.

Concerning this clone: A read error likely explains this, since a far larger clone differs by one base. The chain carries TRBV25-1 and TRBJ2-6; D uncertain. V was trimmed by 4 bases and J by 2 bases, leaving 3 bases between them. The CDR3 spans 13 residues. CDR1 is MGHDK and CDR2 is SYGVNS in the germline V gene. CDR3 protein: CASSVTGANVLTF. The CDR3 nucleotides are TGTGCCAGCAGTGTTACTGGGGCCAACGTCCTGACTTTC.

The chain joins TRBV7-9 to TRBJ1-2; no clear D. The V end was cut by 1 base, the J end by 4 bases, with 13 bases between. Per germline, CDR1 SEHNR and CDR2 FQNEAQ (reference sequence). The CDR3 length is 15 residues. CDR3 DNA: TGTGCCAGCAGCTTAGAGACCCCACGAGGCTATGGCTACACCTTC. Its translation is CASSLETPRGYGYTF.

CDR3 coding DNA: TGTGCCAGCAGTCAAGGGGGTTCTGGCACCGGGGAGCTGTTTTTT. Its translation is CASSQGGSGTGELFF. The chain recombines TRBV28 with TRBJ2-2; a weak D match, TRBD1 (6 bases). The CDR3 has 15 amino acids. The germline V and J ends were trimmed by 5 bases and 4 bases, with 14 bases remaining between them. Germline values: CDR1 MDHEN, CDR2 SYDVKM.

This clone was picked up a small number of times. This chain uses TRBV5-1 with TRBJ1-1; D not resolved. This CDR3 is 14 amino acids long. Deletions cut 4 bases from V and 0 bases from J, with 10 bases between. Germline V gene data show CDR1 as SGHRS and CDR2 as YFSETQ. The CDR3 reads CASSDPNMNTEAFF. The CDR3 nucleotides are TGCGCCAGCAGCGATCCTAACATGAACACTGAAGCTTTCTTT.

The genes are TRBV4-1 and TRBJ1-2; no definite D call. The CDR3 sequence is 15 residues long. Trimming took off 2 bases at V and 0 bases at J, with 10 bases between the two ends. Germline V gene data show CDR1 as MGHRA and CDR2 as YSYEKL. The CDR3 protein is CASSQPDGTNYGYTF. In DNA form, the CDR3 reads TGCGCCAGCAGCCAACCAGACGGCACTAACTATGGCTACACCTTC.

The chain carries TRBV6-1 and TRBJ2-3, with 9 bases aligning to TRBD2. The CDR3 covers 15 residues. The V gene's germline CDR1 is MNHNS and CDR2 SASEGT. Trimming took 2 bases from V and 5 from J; bases not matched to a gene: 5. In DNA form, the CDR3 reads TGTGCCAGCAGTGAACGTAATAGCGGGAGAGATACGCAGTATTTT. As protein: CASSERNSGRDTQYF.

This clone was counted a single time. V usage is TRBV5-1 and J usage is TRBJ2-6, with D maybe TRBD1 (6 bases). The length of the CDR3 is 16 residues. V lost 0 bases, J lost 2 bases, and 9 bases lay in between. Germline V CDR1 and CDR2: SGHRS, YFSETQ. The CDR3 region is CASSLADRTGANVLTF. The CDR3 DNA is TGCGCCAGCAGCTTGGCAGACAGGACTGGGGCCAACGTCCTGACTTTC.

This clone appeared a few times. The rearrangement links TRBV7-2 to TRBJ1-1; D gene unclear. In germline, CDR1 is SGHTA, CDR2 FQGNSA. The CDR3 is made up of 15 amino acids. The V end lost 4 bases, the J end lost 1 base, and 13 bases lay between the germline ends. The CDR3, as DNA: TGTGCCAGCAGCTACCGGAGAGGGAGGAACACTGAAGCTTTCTTT. As protein: CASSYRRGRNTEAFF.

This clone came up many times. The rearrangement joins TRBV7-8 to TRBJ2-7, with TRBD2 identical over 7 bases. This CDR3 region has 14 residues. Germline loops: CDR1 SGHVS, CDR2 FQNEAQ. The junction had 5 bases not matched to a gene; V was cut back by 5 bases and J by 1 base. CDR3 in DNA: TGTGCCAGCAGCACCGGGACTATTTCCTACGAGCAGTACTTC. Its translation is CASSTGTISYEQYF.

V gene TRBV7-2 combines with J gene TRBJ2-7, with 9 nucleotides matching TRBD2. Germline values: CDR1 SGHTA, CDR2 FQGNSA. V was clipped by 4 bases and J by 0 bases; unmatched bases: 4. The CDR3 loop spans 15 amino acids. DNA of the CDR3: TGTGCCAGCAGCTCGTTTAGCGGGAGCTCCTACGAGCAGTACTTC. It encodes CASSSFSGSSYEQYF. The full variable domain, completed using reference TRBV7-2 and TRBJ2-7, is GAGVSQSPSNKVTEKGKDVELRCDPISGHTALYWYRQSLGQGLEFLIYFQGNSAPDKSGLPSDRFSAERTGGSVSTLTIQRTQQEDSAVYLCASSSFSGSSYEQYFGPGTRLTVT.

CDR3 DNA: TGTGCCAGCTCACCAGGGCAGCGTTCCAAAAACATTCAGTACTTC. It translates to CASSPGQRSKNIQYF. The chain recombines TRBV18 with TRBJ2-4; D gene uncertain. Trimming shortened V by 2 bases and J by 2 bases, and 10 bases separated the two germline ends. Per the germline V gene, CDR1 is KGHSH and CDR2 is LQKENI. The CDR3 is 15 amino acids.

This clone was recorded a few times. V is TRBV28 and J is TRBJ1-3; D is uncertain. Per the germline V gene, CDR1 is MDHEN and CDR2 is SYDVKM. This CDR3 has 13 amino acids. V lost 5 bases and J 4 bases, leaving 9 bases between the germline ends. The CDR3 nucleotides read TGTGCCAGCAGTCTCCCGACAGGAAACACCATATATTTT. This encodes CASSLPTGNTIYF.

As for this clone: Possible read error: a much larger clone is one base away. Distinct nucleotide sequences in the sample also encode this CDR3. The CDR3 here is CAWSGTDTQYF. The DNA of the CDR3 is TGTGCCTGGAGTGGCACAGATACGCAGTATTTT. This rearrangement joins TRBV30 to TRBJ2-3, with D hard to call. Germline assignment: CDR1 GTSNPN and CDR2 SVGIG (reference sequence). The CDR3 runs 11 residues. With 1 base removed from V and 1 base from J, the gap between germline ends came to 0 bases.

The V and J genes are TRBV29-1 and TRBJ2-5; 7 bases agree with TRBD2. Germline V lookup: CDR1 SQVTM, CDR2 ANQGSEA. This CDR3 has 15 amino acids. The trim removed 7 bases at V and 5 bases at J, leaving 16 bases unmatched. The DNA of the CDR3 is TGCAGCGCCTGGGGCGGCCTGGGAGGGGAGGAGACCCAGTACTTC. Translated: CSAWGGLGGEETQYF.

The chain recombines TRBV28 with TRBJ2-3, with a weak D call TRBD2 (5 bases). The CDR3 extends over 17 amino acids. Deletions cut 4 bases from V and 0 bases from J, with 17 bases between. Germline V gene sequence: CDR1 MDHEN, CDR2 SYDVKM. The CDR3 DNA reads TGTGCCAGCAGTTCCCTCCGACTATCGACTAGCACAGATACGCAGTATTTT. This translates into CASSSLRLSTSTDTQYF.

The CDR3 here is CASSENGQGIGEQYF. CDR3 nucleotides: TGTGCCAGCAGCGAAAATGGACAGGGGATCGGCGAGCAGTACTTC. The chain uses TRBV6-4 and TRBJ2-7; 9 bases align to TRBD1. V lost 6 bases to trimming and J lost 6 bases; unmatched junction nucleotides: 12. The CDR3 has 15 residues. The germline V gene encodes CDR1 MRHNA and CDR2 SNTAGT.